The 15 T cell receptor beta chains reported below all come from one sample, sequenced in a study of shared clonotypes between healthy human individuals. Clones were sequenced by immunoSEQ multiplex PCR, and TCRdb holds only the in-frame ones, with some missing. The table records some 800,000 clones, around 93% of them present only once. As defined, naive CD8 cells were CD45RO-negative and positively selected for CCR7, with terminally differentiated effector memory CD45RA+ cells excluded. Input material: naive CD8+ T cells sorted from blood. Source of these receptors: a man between 25 and 39 years old in good health.

The V and J genes are TRBV2 and TRBJ2-7; D gene uncertain. Trimming shortened V by 4 bases and J by 9 bases, and 19 bases separated the two germline ends. The CDR3 is 14 amino acids. Germline V lookup: CDR1 SNHLY, CDR2 FYNNEI. CDR3 region: CASSGYPGVDGQYF. The CDR3 nucleotides read TGTGCCAGCAGTGGGTATCCGGGTGTGGACGGGCAGTACTTC.

The chain combines TRBV21-1 with TRBJ2-4; TRBD2, the D gene given by the table, was not confirmed from the DNA. TRBV21-1 counts as a pseudogene. The CDR3 spans 18 residues. The CDR3 region has the DNA TGTGCCAGCAGCAAAGGTTCTGGAGGGGCTGCAGCCAAAAACATTCAGTACTTC. Encoded protein: CASSKGSGGAAAKNIQYF.

The chain carries TRBV2 and TRBJ2-5, with TRBD1 matching over 8 bases. Looked up from germline, CDR1 is SNHLY and CDR2 is FYNNEI. This CDR3 region has 13 residues. The V gene end was trimmed by 10 bases and the J gene end by 2 bases; junction bases not matched to a gene: 6. In DNA form, the CDR3 reads TGTGCCACCCCCCGGGACAGGCAAGAGACCCAGTACTTC. Translated, it gives CATPRDRQETQYF.

J is TRBJ2-3 and V is TRBV29-1, with D possibly being TRBD2 (5 bases). The CDR3 length is 15 residues. Germline assignment: CDR1 SQVTM and CDR2 ANQGSEA. The V gene lost 5 bases and the J gene lost 4 bases, with 19 bases spanning the gap. The CDR3 spells CSVLWVEGVADTQYF. The CDR3 DNA is TGCAGCGTTTTGTGGGTAGAGGGTGTCGCAGATACGCAGTATTTT.

The rearrangement joins TRBV7-8 to TRBJ2-7; D remains unclear. CDR1 SGHVS and CDR2 FQNEAQ come from the germline V gene. This CDR3 is 15 amino acids long. Trimming removed 1 base at V and 2 bases at J, with 12 bases between. The CDR3 region has the DNA TGTGCCAGCAGCTTAGGACTGATGTCCCCCTACGAGCAGTACTTC. Its protein product is CASSLGLMSPYEQYF. Based on the CDR3 plus reference TRBV7-8 and TRBJ2-7, the full variable domain is GAGVSQSPRYKVAKRGQDVALRCDPISGHVSLFWYQQALGQGPEFLTYFQNEAQLDKSGLPSDRFFAERPEGSVSTLKIQRTQQEDSAVYLCASSLGLMSPYEQYFGPGTRLTVT.

V usage is TRBV14 and J usage is TRBJ2-7; 8 bases fit TRBD1. Per the germline V gene, CDR1 is SGHDN and CDR2 is FVKESK. The CDR3 is made up of 14 amino acids. Trimming removed 4 bases from V and 4 bases from J; junction bases left unmatched: 6. For the CDR3, the DNA is TGTGCCAGCAGCCTCGGGACAGGAGCTTACGAGCAGTACTTC. It specifies CASSLGTGAYEQYF.

This chain joins TRBV28 and TRBJ1-1; TRBD1 might be the D (5 bases). CDR1 MDHEN and CDR2 SYDVKM come from the germline V gene. CDR3 length: 15 amino acids. V was cut by 6 bases and J by 1 base, with 15 bases left in between. The CDR3 bases are TGTGCCAGCAGATTTGGAGAGACAGAGAACACTGAAGCTTTCTTT. As protein: CASRFGETENTEAFF.

The chain uses TRBV7-9 and TRBJ2-7, with D possibly matching TRBD1 (5 bases). The CDR3 covers 14 residues. Trimming took 6 bases from V and 3 from J, leaving 15 bases between them. Germline V CDR1 and CDR2: SEHNR, FQNEAQ (reference sequence). CDR3 sequence: CASSSTQGLYEQYF. CDR3 bases: TGTGCCAGCAGTTCAACTCAGGGCCTCTACGAGCAGTACTTC.

The chain couples TRBV21-1 to TRBJ2-1; no check of the table's D call, TRBD2, against the DNA was made. TRBV21-1 has pseudogene status. The CDR3 totals 16 residues. In DNA, the CDR3 is TGTGCCAGCAGCAAAGTGAGGAAAGTTCCCTACAATGAGCAGTTCTTC. It encodes CASSKVRKVPYNEQFF.

CDR3 nucleotides: TGTGCCAGCAGCGGCCGGGACAGGGGGAATTACAATGAGCAGTTCTTC. This sequence encodes CASSGRDRGNYNEQFF. V and J are TRBV7-2 and TRBJ2-1, with TRBD1 matching over 11 bases. With 5 bases clipped from V and 4 bases from J, the junction kept 7 bases outside the gene matches. From germline, CDR1 is SGHTA and CDR2 FQGNSA. The CDR3 consists of 16 residues.

The chain combines TRBV25-1 with TRBJ2-7; the D call may be TRBD1 or TRBD2 (5 bases each). Germline V lookup: CDR1 MGHDK, CDR2 SYGVNS. V was trimmed by 2 bases and J by 1 base, leaving 12 bases between them. The CDR3 extends over 15 amino acids. The CDR3 DNA reads TGTGCCAGCAGTGAAGGTGGGGGTCAATCCTACGAGCAGTACTTC. It is translated as CASSEGGGQSYEQYF.

The chain links TRBV7-2 to TRBJ2-7; 7 nucleotides agree with TRBD2. J gave up 11 bases and V 1 base, and 5 bases lay outside the gene matches. This CDR3 spans 12 amino acids. In germline, CDR1 is SGHTA, CDR2 FQGNSA. The chain's CDR3 is CASSLESGKEYF. CDR3 nucleotides: TGTGCCAGCAGCTTAGAAAGCGGGAAGGAGTACTTC.

This chain links TRBV9 with TRBJ1-1; a weak D match, TRBD1 (6 bases). The CDR3 length is 13 residues. The V gene's germline CDR1 is SGDLS and CDR2 YYNGEE. V lost 7 bases and J 5 bases, leaving 15 bases between the germline ends. CDR3 coding DNA: TGTGCCAGCGCCCCGGGACACAAAACTGAAGCTTTCTTT. The encoded protein is CASAPGHKTEAFF.

The gene calls are TRBV15 and TRBJ2-1; D uncertain. Germline CDR1 is LNHNV and CDR2 is YYDKDF (reference sequence). The CDR3 loop spans 15 amino acids. V shed 0 bases and J shed 1 base, with 7 bases lying between them. In nucleotides, the CDR3 is TGTGCCACCAGCAGAGATAGGGTTTCCTACAATGAGCAGTTCTTC. Translated, it gives CATSRDRVSYNEQFF.

The chain's CDR3 is CASSPGGDRAQKLFF. For the CDR3, the DNA is TGTGCCAGCAGCCCTGGGGGGGACAGGGCTCAAAAACTGTTTTTT. The rearrangement links TRBV6-5 to TRBJ1-4, with 9 nucleotides matching TRBD1. Germline trimming cut 6 bases from V and 9 bases from J; bases unmatched to any gene: 11. Germline CDR1 and CDR2: MNHEY and SVGAGI. The CDR3 totals 15 residues.